This entry features one TCR beta chain sequence. Its cognate antigen is unknown. Germline CDR1 and CDR2: DFQATT and SNEGSKA (reference sequence). This CDR3 region has 16 residues. Trimming cost V 6 bases and J 0 bases, with 18 bases left between them. 5'-RACE, quantitative and with molecular barcodes, yielded the TCR beta libraries. TCRdb reprocessed the 5' RACE reads with MiXCR, giving one entry per CDR3 protein. Altogether under 950,000 distinct CDR3 sequences are present, roughly 20% being singletons, with the ten largest covering around 19%. The data belong to a study of CD8 T cells in ankylosing spondylitis. Study-level points and caveats: Disease-associated clones were CD8+ and fairly uncommon in peripheral blood. Reportedly, disease-linked clones are significantly enriched in ankylosing spondylitis patients' matched synovial fluid. It appeared that ankylosing spondylitis blood was characterized by a TCR beta motif of fewer than ten highly homologous variants.

The receptor comes from a male donor with ankylosing spondylitis. The V and J genes are TRBV20-1 and TRBJ2-1; D is possibly TRBD2 (7 bases). Specimen: blood, either unsorted or a sorted T cell fraction (not recorded which). For the CDR3, the DNA is TGCAGTGCCCCTCTCGCGGGGGCCCTCTCCTACAATGAGCAGTTCTTC. This translates into CSAPLAGALSYNEQFF.